A single T cell receptor (beta chain) is shown here with its context. Its antigen remains unknown. The CDR3 length is 15 residues. CDR1 is SEHNR, CDR2 FQNEAQ, per germline (reference sequence). The V segment lost 5 bases and the J segment 6 bases; nucleotides outside the gene matches: 11. The entry originates in a study of T cells in Graves' hyperthyroidism and ophthalmopathy. Study outcomes and limitations: Appearing also in blood were most of the thyroid clonotypes expanded above 0.001.

The CDR3 regions of TCR beta were amplified from RNA transcripts. Primed by the HTBI set, a first-round RT-PCR was run on the TCR CDR3. TCRdb itself ran the multiplex PCR reads through MiXCR, one entry per CDR3 protein. The sample lists just under 750,000 distinct CDR3 sequences, 30% to 40% seen once, with 31% in the top ten. Graves' hyperthyroidism was deemed stable absent ophthalmopathy progression within 18 months. The hyperthyroidism was newly diagnosed and had lasted under 2 months; the patients were aged 18 to 65. The origin of this receptor is a woman between 40 and 50 years old with Graves' hyperthyroidism. The V gene is TRBV7-9, the J gene TRBJ1-2; TRBD1 matches 8 bases. The sample comprised blood. CDR3 nucleotides: TGTGCCAGCAGCCCCCGGACAGGGCTCCTGGATGGCTACACCTTC. Its translation: CASSPRTGLLDGYTF.